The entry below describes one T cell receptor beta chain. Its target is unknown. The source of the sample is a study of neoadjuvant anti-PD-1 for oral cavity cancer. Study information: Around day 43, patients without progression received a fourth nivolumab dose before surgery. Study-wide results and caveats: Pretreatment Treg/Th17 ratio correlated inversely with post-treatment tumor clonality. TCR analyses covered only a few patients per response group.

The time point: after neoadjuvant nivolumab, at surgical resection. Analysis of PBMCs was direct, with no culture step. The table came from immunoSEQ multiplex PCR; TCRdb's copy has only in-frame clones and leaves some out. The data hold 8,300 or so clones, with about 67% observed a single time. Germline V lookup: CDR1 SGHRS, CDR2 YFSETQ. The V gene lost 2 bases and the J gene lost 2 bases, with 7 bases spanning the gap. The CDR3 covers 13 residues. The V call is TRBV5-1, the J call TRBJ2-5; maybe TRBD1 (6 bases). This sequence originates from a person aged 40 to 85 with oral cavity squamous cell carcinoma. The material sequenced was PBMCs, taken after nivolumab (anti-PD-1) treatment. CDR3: CASSFGQQETQYF. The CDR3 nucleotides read TGCGCCAGCAGCTTTGGACAGCAAGAGACCCAGTACTTC.